Listed here is a single T cell receptor (beta chain). The antigen remains undetermined. The entry originates in a study of cytomegalovirus exposure and HLA in healthy donors. Study summary: The roughly 660 first-cohort repertoires shared a platform with the approximately 120 validation repertoires, as reported in a later analysis.

Study-wide results and caveats: The study found most TCR sequences rare, yet found some public TCRs in many donors. Confirmation was obtained in vitro that a few CMV-associated chains are specific for CMV antigens. First-cohort TCR clusters tended to co-occur in the 120 or so validation repertoires, a later analysis found.

Germline assignment: CDR1 SEHNR and CDR2 FQNEAQ (reference sequence). J gave up 0 bases and V 2 bases, and 7 bases lay outside the gene matches. The CDR3 spans 19 residues. Generated by immunoSEQ multiplex PCR, the TCRdb table keeps only in-frame clones and is missing some. The profile shows 250,000 to 400,000 clones, around 90% of them singletons. The receptor's source is a man aged 30 to 45 in good health and CMV-seronegative. V and J are TRBV7-9 and TRBJ2-3; TRBD2 aligns across 14 bases. Sample: PBMCs. This CDR3 is CASSLPGTSGGYSTDTQYF. The CDR3 bases are TGTGCCAGCAGCTTACCCGGGACTAGCGGGGGCTATAGCACAGATACGCAGTATTTT.